These T cell receptor beta chains were read from a single sample in a study of blood T cell repertoires in COVID-19. Using immunoSEQ multiplex PCR, the repertoire was profiled, and TCRdb retains in-frame clones only, with some absent. The table has about 110,000 clones, about 83% seen once. Sequences were obtained from peripheral blood. The origin of the receptors is a woman in her 70s with acute or convalescent COVID-19. Each CDR3 is given with its conserved first and last residue. The order of the fields is D gene, V gene, clone size, J gene, CDR3 protein, CDR3 DNA. D genes are given only for firm matches. A clone size is listed for some rows: how often the clone was seen (once, few, many), or a class if it is expanded.

D gene: TRBD2
V gene: TRBV2
clone size: few
J gene: TRBJ2-7
CDR3 protein: CASSEWREATYEQYF
CDR3 DNA: TGTGCCAGCAGTGAGTGGCGGGAGGCCACCTACGAGCAGTACTTC

D gene: TRBD2
V gene: TRBV9
clone size: .
J gene: TRBJ2-3
CDR3 protein: CASSVTSGGGVDTQYF
CDR3 DNA: TGTGCCAGCAGCGTTACTAGCGGGGGGGGCGTAGATACGCAGTATTTT

D gene: .
V gene: TRBV29-1
clone size: .
J gene: TRBJ1-4
CDR3 protein: CSYFGGEKLFF
CDR3 DNA: TGCAGCTATTTCGGGGGAGAAAAACTGTTTTTT

D gene: .
V gene: TRBV28
clone size: .
J gene: TRBJ1-3
CDR3 protein: CASSSQGTGNTIYF
CDR3 DNA: TGTGCCAGCAGTTCCCAGGGGACTGGAAACACCATATATTTT

D gene: TRBD1
V gene: TRBV10-2
clone size: .
J gene: TRBJ2-3
CDR3 protein: CASSRARGLSWDTQYF
CDR3 DNA: TGCGCCAGCAGTAGAGCCAGGGGGTTAAGTTGGGATACGCAGTATTTT

D gene: TRBD1
V gene: TRBV27
clone size: .
J gene: TRBJ1-5
CDR3 protein: CASSLLGQGLNNQPQHF
CDR3 DNA: TGTGCCAGCAGTTTATTGGGACAGGGCCTTAACAATCAGCCCCAGCATTTT

D gene: TRBD1
V gene: TRBV2
clone size: once
J gene: TRBJ1-5
CDR3 protein: CASNQDRLGSNQPQHF
CDR3 DNA: TGTGCCAGCAACCAGGACAGGTTAGGGAGCAATCAGCCCCAGCATTTT

D gene: TRBD1
V gene: TRBV7-2
clone size: .
J gene: TRBJ1-6
CDR3 protein: CASSLAVGQGYSPLHF
CDR3 DNA: TGTGCCAGCAGCCTAGCAGTGGGACAGGGTTATTCACCCCTCCACTTT

D gene: .
V gene: TRBV3-1/TRBV3-2
clone size: .
J gene: TRBJ2-3
CDR3 protein: CASSQAVASDTQYF
CDR3 DNA: TGTGCCAGCAGCCAAGCGGTTGCGTCTGATACGCAGTATTTT

D gene: .
V gene: TRBV5-1
clone size: .
J gene: TRBJ1-3
CDR3 protein: CASSQDGLEDTIYF
CDR3 DNA: TGCGCCAGCAGCCAGGACGGACTGGAGGACACCATATATTTT

D gene: TRBD2
V gene: TRBV5-4
clone size: .
J gene: TRBJ2-3
CDR3 protein: CATTASGRTDTQYF
CDR3 DNA: TGTGCCACGACGGCTAGCGGGCGCACAGATACGCAGTATTTT

D gene: TRBD1
V gene: TRBV5-4
clone size: .
J gene: TRBJ1-1
CDR3 protein: CASSLTGGGTEAFF
CDR3 DNA: TGTGCCAGCAGCCTGACAGGGGGTGGCACTGAAGCTTTCTTT

D gene: TRBD1
V gene: TRBV28
clone size: .
J gene: TRBJ1-2
CDR3 protein: CASSILAGGYGYTF
CDR3 DNA: TGTGCCAGCAGTATTCTAGCAGGGGGCTATGGCTACACCTTC

D gene: TRBD1
V gene: TRBV5-4
clone size: .
J gene: TRBJ1-2
CDR3 protein: CASSLQGIYGYTF
CDR3 DNA: TGTGCCAGCAGCTTACAGGGGATCTATGGCTACACCTTC

D gene: TRBD2
V gene: TRBV7-7
clone size: .
J gene: TRBJ2-2
CDR3 protein: CASSLVPAGVNTGELFF
CDR3 DNA: TGTGCTAGCAGCTTAGTTCCAGCGGGGGTAAACACCGGGGAGCTGTTTTTT

D gene: .
V gene: TRBV9
clone size: .
J gene: TRBJ1-5
CDR3 protein: CASSEAPGGNQPQHF
CDR3 DNA: TGTGCCAGCAGCGAAGCCCCAGGGGGCAATCAGCCCCAGCATTTT

D gene: .
V gene: TRBV7-3
clone size: .
J gene: TRBJ2-1
CDR3 protein: CASSWRGLGEQFF
CDR3 DNA: TGTGCCAGCAGCTGGAGGGGATTGGGTGAGCAGTTCTTC

D gene: TRBD1
V gene: TRBV2
clone size: few
J gene: TRBJ1-1
CDR3 protein: CASRSDRVQGTEAFF
CDR3 DNA: TGTGCCAGCAGATCGGACAGGGTTCAAGGCACTGAAGCTTTCTTT

D gene: TRBD2
V gene: TRBV5-8
clone size: .
J gene: TRBJ2-7
CDR3 protein: CASSKGTSGYEQYF
CDR3 DNA: TGTGCCAGCAGCAAAGGGACTAGCGGCTACGAGCAGTACTTC

D gene: .
V gene: TRBV18
clone size: .
J gene: TRBJ1-2
CDR3 protein: CASSLNGQSGGYTF
CDR3 DNA: TGTGCCAGCTCACTAAACGGACAGTCGGGTGGCTACACCTTC

D gene: .
V gene: TRBV7-8
clone size: .
J gene: TRBJ1-1
CDR3 protein: CASSFVNTEAFF
CDR3 DNA: TGTGCCAGCAGCTTCGTAAACACTGAAGCTTTCTTT

D gene: .
V gene: TRBV9
clone size: .
J gene: TRBJ1-1
CDR3 protein: CASSVLGGKEAFF
CDR3 DNA: TGTGCCAGCAGCGTGTTGGGGGGGAAGGAAGCTTTCTTT